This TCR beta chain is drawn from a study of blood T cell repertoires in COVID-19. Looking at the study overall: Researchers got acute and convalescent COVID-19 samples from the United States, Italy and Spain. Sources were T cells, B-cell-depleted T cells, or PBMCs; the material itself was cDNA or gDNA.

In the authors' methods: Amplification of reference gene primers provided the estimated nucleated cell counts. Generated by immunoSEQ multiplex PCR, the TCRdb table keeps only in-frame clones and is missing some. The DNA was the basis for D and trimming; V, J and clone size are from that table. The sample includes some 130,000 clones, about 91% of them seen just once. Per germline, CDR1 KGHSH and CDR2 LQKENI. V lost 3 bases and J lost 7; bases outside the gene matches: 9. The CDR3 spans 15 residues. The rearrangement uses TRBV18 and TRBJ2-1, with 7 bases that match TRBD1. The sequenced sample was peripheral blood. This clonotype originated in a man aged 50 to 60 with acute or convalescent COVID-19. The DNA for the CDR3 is TGTGCCAGCTCACCGGCACAGGGGTTTGGGAATGAGCAGTTCTTC. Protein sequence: CASSPAQGFGNEQFF.